This TCR beta chain originates from a study of follicular helper T cells after annual influenza vaccination (dated by TCRdb to 2016 to 2017). With respect to the entire study: After each seasonal influenza vaccination, blood was collected on days 0, 7 and 28. To study recall of cTfh clones, some subjects were followed across successive annual vaccinations spanning the 2013-2014, 2014-2015 and 2015-2016 seasons. One week after vaccination, a second recruited cohort of approximately 11 subjects (Table S1) displayed a similar ICOS+CD38+ cTfh response. Six subjects had multi-year samples: four covered two vaccination seasons and two covered three seasons. The 2013-2014 samples were cryopreserved, while the 2015 samples were processed right after collection.

A note on this clone: Its antigen remains unidentified. There are no base qualities to consult, and no much larger clone falls within one base.

V is cut by 8 bases and J by 0 bases, and the space between the germline ends is 7 bases. CDR1 and CDR2, looked up from the germline V gene (reference sequence), are MNHNY and SVGAGI. The CDR3 goes from the cysteine to the phenylalanine over 12 residues. The kept DNA is CDR3 alone, 36 bases in frame from the first base. Libraries were built with the immunoSEQ multiplex PCR assay. Adaptive Biotechnologies handled the TCRB amplification, library preparation, sequencing and preliminary bioinformatics at Survey level resolution. For TCRB sequencing, genomic DNA from sorted cTfh populations was amplified by multiplex PCR. The authors' pipeline ran thus. Clonality was computed in R as 1 minus normalized Shannon entropy; the Gini index was calculated with the R package ineq. Overlap score was defined as the summed counts of shared sequences divided by the total counts of all sequences in both compared samples. Significance of shared clonotypes was assessed by Fisher's exact test, with a theoretical repertoire of 10^7 TCRB sequences assumed. TCRdb took this table from immuneACCESS and kept in-frame rearrangements with V and J called. Such tables lack part of the clones; where checked against another copy, unresolved V genes explain under half of the gap, and the rest is unexplained. The D gene and trimming were derived from the DNA, and the V and J assignments and clone size from that table. This sample is represented by about 6,800 clones; around nine tenths of them were singletons. Around 0.7% of the sample rests with the top ten.

The full study reports these points: A recurrent oligoclonal ICOS+CD38+ cTfh response containing tetramer and AIM influenza-specific clonotypes was recalled by successive annual vaccinations. ICOS+CD38+ cTfh clonality correlated with the frequency of that population, and its change correlated with the change in circulating plasmablast frequency. Day 7 ICOS+CD38+ clones were most often found later in ICOS-CD38- cTfh, suggesting that subset may serve as a memory reservoir. Only about 9.5-22% of analyzed cells yielded productive TCRB sequences, so sampling of rare clonotypes was not possible.

The label giving this sample's time point can be read as: 2015-2016 season, 7 days after influenza vaccination. TCRB sequencing was used to follow sorted CD4 subsets from the blood of adults before and after they were given the seasonal inactivated influenza vaccine (Fluvarix). Subjects were considered eligible if community-dwelling and if influenza vaccine had not been received in the prior 6 months. Reasons for exclusion included contraindications to influenza vaccine, substance abuse, HIV/AIDS, active malignancy, immunomodulatory medication, and active illness such as respiratory infection. Between roughly 35 and 110 mL of blood was sampled per time point. Circulating Tfh were defined as non-naive CD4+CXCR5+PD-1+ cells, and these cells were sorted into ICOS+CD38+ and ICOS-CD38- fractions. PBMC were isolated using Ficoll-Paque PLUS or SepMate separation. Before DNA was extracted, the cell subsets were sorted from PBMC using a BD FACS Aria.

The sequence joins TRBV6-6 to TRBJ1-2; the D region possibly corresponds to TRBD1 (6 bases align). The origin of this receptor is an adult who received the influenza vaccine. The sample was CXCR5+ CD38- circulating T follicular helper cells from blood, taken 7 days after influenza vaccination. The label giving this sample's cell subset or site can be read as: circulating Tfh, non-naive CD4+CXCR5+PD-1+ (ICOS+CD38+ or ICOS-CD38-). In nucleotide form, the sequence is TGTGCCAGCGGGGGCCCTAACTATGGCTACACCTTC. This gives the protein CASGGPNYGYTF.